The 22 T cell receptor beta chains reported below all come from one sample, sequenced in a study of patients and donors after allogeneic stem cell transplantation (dated by TCRdb to about 2020). The library was obtained by RT-PCR. For sequencing, a NextSeq 550 was employed. TCRdb passed the public sequencing reads through fastp at Q25 and MiXCR, retaining productive beta sequences. Rows with a matching CDR3 protein are joined into one entry that keeps the most common DNA and genes. Present in this sample are around 150,000 distinct CDR3 sequences, approximately 28% of which were seen just once. About 3% of the sample is in the top ten clones. The specimen sequenced was blood, either unsorted or a sorted T cell fraction (not recorded which). These receptors all come from a human donor who was either an allogeneic HSCT recipient or a stem cell or donor lymphocyte infusion donor (not recorded which). It is not recorded whose cells these are; they may come from a transplant donor.

CDR3 residues: CASNSAGGYYGYTF. Here the CDR3 DNA reads TGTGCCAGCAATTCCGCCGGGGGCTATTATGGCTACACCTTC. This rearrangement joins TRBV12-3 or TRBV12-4 to TRBJ1-2; D might be TRBD1 (6 bases). V lost 7 bases and J 5 bases, leaving 17 bases between the germline ends. The CDR3 covers 14 residues.

The V and J genes are TRBV4-2 and TRBJ2-7, with 9 positions matching TRBD2. The germline V gene has CDR1 LGHNA and CDR2 YNFKEQ. V was pared by 2 bases and J by 0 bases, with 5 bases of the junction left unmatched. CDR3 length: 16 residues. The DNA for the CDR3 is TGTGCCAGCAGCCAATCCGGACTAGCGTACTCCTACGAGCAGTACTTC. It encodes CASSQSGLAYSYEQYF.

The CDR3 DNA follows: TGCAGTGCCGAGAAGGGACTGCCGAACACTGAAGCTTTCTTT. It codes for CSAEKGLPNTEAFF. The genes are TRBV20-1 and TRBJ1-1; possible D gene TRBD1, 5 bases. This CDR3 has 14 amino acids. The germline V gene encodes CDR1 DFQATT and CDR2 SNEGSKA (reference sequence). The V end lost 6 bases, the J end lost 1 base, and 15 bases lay between the germline ends.

J is TRBJ2-7 and V is TRBV24-1, with D hard to call. Trimming left V 3 bases short and J 6 bases short, with 11 bases between. Germline assignment: CDR1 KGHDR and CDR2 SFDVKD. This CDR3 has 13 residues. Here the CDR3 reads CATSDGSQFEQYF. DNA of the CDR3: TGTGCCACCAGTGATGGAAGTCAATTCGAGCAGTACTTC.

The rearrangement joins TRBV12-3 or TRBV12-4 to TRBJ2-2; 7 bases match TRBD1. Trimming removed 1 base from V and 4 bases from J; junction bases left unmatched: 3. CDR3 length: 15 amino acids. The CDR3: CASSLGDRPTGELFF. CDR3 bases: TGTGCCAGCAGTTTAGGGGACAGACCCACCGGGGAGCTGTTTTTT.

This clonotype was picked up many times. The rearrangement joins TRBV20-1 to TRBJ1-1; 7 bases match TRBD1. The CDR3 runs 15 residues. The V segment lost 3 bases and the J segment 5 bases; nucleotides outside the gene matches: 12. Germline CDR1 reads DFQATT; CDR2 reads SNEGSKA (reference sequence). CDR3 nucleotides: TGCAGTGCTAGCCGACCTGACAGGGCAGGGACTGAAGCTTTCTTT. It is translated as CSASRPDRAGTEAFF.

The table lists this clonotype with a few counts. The chain combines TRBV5-1 with TRBJ2-7; TRBD1 matches at 9 bases. The V gene's germline CDR1 is SGHRS and CDR2 YFSETQ. With V trimmed by 4 bases and J by 3 bases, 5 bases remained unmatched. The CDR3 contains 14 residues. CDR3 sequence: CASSAGQGLYEQYF. CDR3 nucleotide sequence: TGCGCCAGCAGCGCGGGACAGGGACTCTACGAGCAGTACTTC.

The chain recombines TRBV7-3 with TRBJ2-3, with D perhaps assigned TRBD1 or TRBD2 (5 bases each). Germline CDR1 is SGHTA and CDR2 is FQGTGA. Trimming removed 0 bases at V and 4 bases at J, with 8 bases between. The CDR3 sequence is 14 residues long. The CDR3 nucleotides are TGTGCCAGCAGCTTAACGGGGGAGCCAGATACGCAGTATTTT. Its translation: CASSLTGEPDTQYF.

V usage is TRBV9 and J usage is TRBJ2-3; unclear D gene. The V gene's germline CDR1 is SGDLS and CDR2 YYNGEE. The CDR3 spans 16 residues. V shed 0 bases and J shed 6 bases, with 17 bases lying between them. In nucleotides, the CDR3 is TGTGCCAGCAGCGTAGCCTCCGGCCTAGTCAGGGATACGCAGTATTTT. As protein: CASSVASGLVRDTQYF.

J is TRBJ2-2 and V is TRBV20-1; the match to TRBD1 covers 11 bases. The V segment lost 4 bases and the J segment 4 bases; nucleotides outside the gene matches: 2. The CDR3 loop spans 14 amino acids. Germline V gives CDR1 DFQATT, CDR2 SNEGSKA (reference sequence). In nucleotides, the CDR3 is TGCAGTGCTATAGGGACAGGGGGCACCGGGGAGCTGTTTTTT. Translation gives CSAIGTGGTGELFF.

CDR3 DNA sequence: TGTGCCAGCAGCTTAGCTCAGGGCCCCCAAGAGACCCAGTACTTC. This gives the protein CASSLAQGPQETQYF. The chain is built from TRBV7-2 and TRBJ2-5, with TRBD1 as a possible D gene (5 bases). The V gene's germline CDR1 is SGHTA and CDR2 FQGNSA. This CDR3 is built from 15 residues. Deletions cut 0 bases from V and 1 base from J, with 9 bases between. Full variable domain (outside the CDR3, taken from reference TRBV7-2 and TRBJ2-5): GAGVSQSPSNKVTEKGKDVELRCDPISGHTALYWYRQSLGQGLEFLIYFQGNSAPDKSGLPSDRFSAERTGGSVSTLTIQRTQQEDSAVYLCASSLAQGPQETQYFGPGTRLLVL.

The V call is TRBV20-1, the J call TRBJ1-2; D is possibly TRBD1 (5 bases). Trimming stripped 6 bases from V and 8 bases from J, with 19 bases between. Per germline, CDR1 DFQATT and CDR2 SNEGSKA (reference sequence). The CDR3 length is 13 residues. The CDR3 DNA is TGCAGTGCCGGGGACCCTCATAAGGGAGGCTACACCTTC. Its translation: CSAGDPHKGGYTF.

A few counts support this clonotype. This chain joins TRBV5-4 and TRBJ1-1; D is undetermined. The germline V gene encodes CDR1 SGHNT and CDR2 YYREEE (reference sequence). The CDR3 covers 14 residues. V lost 1 base and J 1 base, leaving 8 bases between the germline ends. The DNA for the CDR3 is TGTGCCAGCAGCTTGAGGGAAAAGAACACTGAAGCTTTCTTT. This gives the protein CASSLREKNTEAFF.

A few counts support this clonotype. The gene calls are TRBV9 and TRBJ2-7, with a tentative D call TRBD2 (6 bases). Per the germline V gene, CDR1 is SGDLS and CDR2 is YYNGEE. This CDR3 is 13 amino acids long. V lost 4 bases to trimming and J lost 3 bases, with 11 bases between them. In DNA, the CDR3 is TGTGCCAGCAGCCGGGACTTCAGCTACGAGCAGTACTTC. This sequence encodes CASSRDFSYEQYF.

This clonotype showed up just a few times. The rearrangement uses TRBV3-1 and TRBJ2-7, with D possibly TRBD1 on 5 matching bases. The germline V gene encodes CDR1 LGHDT and CDR2 YNNKEL (reference sequence). This CDR3 contains 11 residues. Trimming removed 5 bases at V and 7 bases at J, with 9 bases between. The CDR3 DNA follows: TGTGCCAGCAGCAGGGGTTTAGAGCAGTACTTC. As protein: CASSRGLEQYF.

The rearrangement uses TRBV29-1 and TRBJ1-4, with D possibly matching TRBD1 (5 bases). CDR3 length equals 13 residues. Per the germline V gene, CDR1 is SQVTM and CDR2 is ANQGSEA. The V and J ends lost 4 bases and 7 bases respectively, with 13 bases between them. The CDR3 nucleotides read TGCAGCGTTGGAGGTCAGGGCAGTGAAAAACTGTTTTTT. The encoded protein is CSVGGQGSEKLFF. Drawing the rest from reference TRBV29-1 and TRBJ1-4, the complete variable domain is SAVISQKPSRDICQRGTSLTIQCQVDSQVTMMFWYRQQPGQSLTLIATANQGSEATYESGFVIDKFPISRPNLTFSTLTVSNMSPEDSSIYLCSVGGQGSEKLFFGSGTQLSVL.

The chain uses TRBV7-2 and TRBJ2-5, with TRBD1 matching over 9 bases. V dropped 5 bases and J dropped 9; count of bases not matched to a gene: 13. The germline V gene has CDR1 SGHTA and CDR2 FQGNSA. The CDR3 runs to 15 residues. This chain's CDR3 is CASSRDRESLRAQYF. The CDR3, as DNA: TGTGCCAGCAGCCGGGACAGGGAGTCTTTAAGGGCCCAGTACTTC.

This clonotype has just a few counts. The CDR3 coding sequence is TGTGCCACCAGTGATCCTCCCCGGCCGAACACCGGGGAGCTGTTTTTT. Encoded protein: CATSDPPRPNTGELFF. The chain employs TRBV24-1 and TRBJ2-2, with D unclear. This CDR3 contains 16 residues. Germline-derived CDR1 and CDR2 are KGHDR and SFDVKD. The ends were cut back, 3 bases at V and 0 bases at J, with 10 bases in the middle.

The J gene is TRBJ1-3, the V gene TRBV4-2; D is undetermined. Trimming removed 0 bases from V and 8 bases from J, with 14 bases in between. The CDR3 length is 15 residues. Germline-derived CDR1 and CDR2 are LGHNA and YNFKEQ. CDR3 residues: CASSQDTGKAYTIYF. In DNA, the CDR3 is TGTGCCAGCAGCCAAGATACGGGCAAAGCTTACACCATATATTTT.

This clonotype has a handful of counts. This sequence joins TRBV6-2 or TRBV6-3 and TRBJ2-7; a weak D match, TRBD1 (6 bases). The V gene's germline CDR1 is MNHEY and CDR2 SVGEGT. The CDR3 is made up of 11 amino acids. V lost 7 bases and J lost 6, with 10 bases in between. CDR3 sequence: CASKTRGEQYF. The DNA for the CDR3 is TGTGCCAGCAAAACCAGGGGCGAGCAGTACTTC.

The DNA for the CDR3 is TGTGCCAGCTCACCATTGGGACTAGCGGGGGACTACGAGCAGTACTTC. This codes for CASSPLGLAGDYEQYF. The chain recombines TRBV18 with TRBJ2-7; 14 bases match TRBD2. J lost 3 bases, V lost 2 bases, and 3 bases had no gene match. The germline V gene encodes CDR1 KGHSH and CDR2 LQKENI. This CDR3 comprises 16 residues.

J is TRBJ2-1 and V is TRBV6-5, with a possible D match to TRBD2 (5 bases). V gave up 3 bases and J gave up 9 bases, with 27 bases separating them. The CDR3 extends over 18 amino acids. The germline gives CDR1 MNHEY, CDR2 SVGAGI. Here the CDR3 reads CASSYDPLPPTRFGEQFF. CDR3 bases: TGTGCCAGCAGTTATGACCCCCTACCTCCAACTAGATTCGGTGAGCAGTTCTTC.